This TCR beta chain appears in the sequencing data of a study of Graves' ophthalmopathy and Graves' hyperthyroidism. Study in general: Pretreatment peripheral blood was obtained at initial diagnosis. Study-level points and caveats: Ophthalmopathy and stable hyperthyroidism were discriminated by a 13-signature model, with roughly 88% sensitivity and 65% to 83% specificity. This model predicted ophthalmopathy progression (sensitivity about 67%, specificity 72% to 80%).

This clonotype was seen at least ten times. Its antigen is unidentified. RNA transcripts were the template, and TCR beta CDR3 regions were amplified from them. After a first-round RT-PCR with HTBI primers, a second-round multiplex PCR was run. TCRdb re-called the multiplex PCR reads through MiXCR, storing one row per CDR3 protein. The table has a few hundred thousand distinct CDR3 sequences, roughly 16% seen once. The CDR3 is 11 amino acids. CDR1 and CDR2 from the germline V gene are MNHNS and SASEGT. Trimming took 11 bases from V and 4 from J, leaving 12 bases between them. Presentation of ophthalmopathy in the donors involved moderate-to-severe activity, CAS ≥3, NOSPECS ≥4 and a duration under 3 months.

V gene TRBV6-1 combines with J gene TRBJ2-7; D possibly matches TRBD1 or TRBD2 (5 bases each). The sequenced material came from peripheral blood. The receptor was isolated from an adult man with Graves' ophthalmopathy. CDR3 region: CAARGRYEQYF. Here the CDR3 DNA reads TGTGCCGCCCGGGGCCGATACGAGCAGTACTTC.